This entry lists 9 T cell receptor beta chains sequenced from one sample in a study of CXCR3-negative and CXCR3-positive naive CD8 T cells. Study-wide results and limits: More hydrophobic TRB CDR3s were found in CXCR3-positive naive cells than in CXCR3-negative naive cells.

Their recognized antigens are unknown. UMI labels and 5' RACE were used to prepare the TRB cDNA libraries. TCRdb reprocessed the 5' RACE reads, with one entry per CDR3 protein and no DNA. Its table records roughly 130,000 distinct CDR3 sequences. The sample comprised naive CXCR3+ CD8+ T cells from blood. Subset given: CD45RO-CCR7+CD27+CD95- naive CD8+ T cells expressing CXCR3 (TNR3+). These receptor sequences come from a human donor in good health. Some clones in this sample may be carry-over from other donors' samples.

This chain joins TRBV19 and TRBJ1-5; the D gene TCRdb calls, TRBD1, cannot be checked with no DNA. Looked up from germline, CDR1 is LNHDA and CDR2 is SQIVND (reference sequence). The CDR3 covers 14 residues. The CDR3 loop is CASSIGSGEQPQHF.

The chain recombines TRBV7-9 with TRBJ2-2; the TCRdb call, TRBD1, lacks DNA for checking. CDR1 and CDR2 from the germline V gene are SEHNR and FQNEAQ (reference sequence). The CDR3 consists of 14 residues. CDR3 sequence reads: CAGQDRAEYGELFF.

The chain combines TRBV4-1 with TRBJ2-5; the D gene TCRdb calls, TRBD2, cannot be checked with no DNA. Germline loops: CDR1 MGHRA, CDR2 YSYEKL. CDR3 length equals 14 residues. The chain's CDR3 is CASSQVGVGQTQYF.

The chain combines TRBV11-3 with TRBJ1-1. Germline values: CDR1 SGHNT, CDR2 YENEEA. CDR3 length equals 16 residues. CDR3 amino acids: CASSPVGPLMNTEAFF.

This chain uses TRBV18 with TRBJ2-5. The CDR3 has 12 amino acids. CDR1 and CDR2 (germline): KGHSH, LQKENI. CDR3 region: CASSPHEETQYF. The full variable domain, rest sourced from reference TRBV18 and TRBJ2-5, is NAGVMQNPRHLVRRRGQEARLRCSPMKGHSHVYWYRQLPEEGLKFMVYLQKENIIDESGMPKERFSAEFPKEGPSILRIQQVVRGDSAAYFCASSPHEETQYFGPGTRLLVL.

The genes are TRBV18 and TRBJ2-7; there is no DNA to check the TCRdb D call of TRBD1. This CDR3 is 15 amino acids long. In germline, CDR1 is KGHSH, CDR2 LQKENI. CDR3 sequence: CASSPRGSPSYEQYF.

The CDR3 loop reads CASSLGASGVKAYEQYF. The gene calls are TRBV7-8 and TRBJ2-7; TCRdb calls TRBD2, which cannot be checked without DNA. This CDR3 spans 17 amino acids. In germline, CDR1 is SGHVS, CDR2 FQNEAQ.

The chain carries TRBV5-5 and TRBJ2-3; checking the TCRdb D call of TRBD1 is not possible without DNA. Germline assignment: CDR1 SGHKS and CDR2 YYEKEE (reference sequence). The length of the CDR3 is 16 residues. CDR3 residues: CASSRWTSMRADTQYF. Full variable domain (rest looked up from reference TRBV5-5 and TRBJ2-3): DAGVTQSPTHLIKTRGQQVTLRCSPISGHKSVSWYQQVLGQGPQFIFQYYEKEERGRGNFPDRFSARQFPNYSSELNVNALLLGDSALYLCASSRWTSMRADTQYFGPGTRLTVL.

The V call is TRBV20-1, the J call TRBJ2-3. Germline CDR1 DFQATT, CDR2 SNEGSKA (reference sequence). This CDR3 is 13 amino acids long. The CDR3: CSAIDRSADTQYF.